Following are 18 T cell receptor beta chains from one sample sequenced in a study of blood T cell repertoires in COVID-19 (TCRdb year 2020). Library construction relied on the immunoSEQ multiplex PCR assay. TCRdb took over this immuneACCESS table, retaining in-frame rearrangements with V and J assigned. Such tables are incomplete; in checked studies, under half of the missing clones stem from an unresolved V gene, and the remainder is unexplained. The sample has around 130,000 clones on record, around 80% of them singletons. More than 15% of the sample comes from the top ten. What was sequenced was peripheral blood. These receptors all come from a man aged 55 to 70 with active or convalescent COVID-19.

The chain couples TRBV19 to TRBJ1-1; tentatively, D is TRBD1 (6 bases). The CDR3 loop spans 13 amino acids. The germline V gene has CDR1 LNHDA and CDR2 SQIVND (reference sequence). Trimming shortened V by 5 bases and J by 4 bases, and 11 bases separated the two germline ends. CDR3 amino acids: CASSVTGFTEAFF. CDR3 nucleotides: TGTGCCAGTAGTGTCACAGGGTTCACTGAAGCTTTCTTT.

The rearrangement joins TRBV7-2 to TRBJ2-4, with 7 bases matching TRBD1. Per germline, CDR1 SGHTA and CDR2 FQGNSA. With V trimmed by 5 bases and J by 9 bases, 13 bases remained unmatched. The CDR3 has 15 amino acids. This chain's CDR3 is CASSVGQPPTGIQYF. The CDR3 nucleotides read TGTGCCAGCAGCGTGGGACAGCCCCCCACGGGCATTCAGTACTTC.

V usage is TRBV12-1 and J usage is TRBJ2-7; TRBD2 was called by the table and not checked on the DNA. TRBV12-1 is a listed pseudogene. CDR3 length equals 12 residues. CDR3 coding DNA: TGTGCCAGCAGCTTTGACGGCTACGAGCAGTACTTC. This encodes CASSFDGYEQYF.

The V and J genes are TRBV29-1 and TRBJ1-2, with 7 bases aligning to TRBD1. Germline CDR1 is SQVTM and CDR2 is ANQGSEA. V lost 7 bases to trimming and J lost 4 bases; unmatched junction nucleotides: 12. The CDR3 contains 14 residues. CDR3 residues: CSAGVERGLYGYTF. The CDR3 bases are TGCAGCGCAGGGGTTGAGAGGGGGCTCTATGGCTACACCTTC.

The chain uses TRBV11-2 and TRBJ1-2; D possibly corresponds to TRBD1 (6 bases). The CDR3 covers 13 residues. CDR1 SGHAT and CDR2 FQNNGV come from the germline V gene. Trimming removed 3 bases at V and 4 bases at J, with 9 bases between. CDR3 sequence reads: CASSLDSTYGYTF. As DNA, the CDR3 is TGTGCCAGCAGCTTGGACAGTACCTATGGCTACACCTTC.

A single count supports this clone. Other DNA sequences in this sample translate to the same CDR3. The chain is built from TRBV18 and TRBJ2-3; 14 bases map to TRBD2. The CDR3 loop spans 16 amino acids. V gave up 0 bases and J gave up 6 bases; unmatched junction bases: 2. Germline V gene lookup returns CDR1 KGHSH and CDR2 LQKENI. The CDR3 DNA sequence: TGTGCCAGCTCACCACCGGGACTAGCGGGAGCTGATACGCAGTATTTT. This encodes CASSPPGLAGADTQYF.

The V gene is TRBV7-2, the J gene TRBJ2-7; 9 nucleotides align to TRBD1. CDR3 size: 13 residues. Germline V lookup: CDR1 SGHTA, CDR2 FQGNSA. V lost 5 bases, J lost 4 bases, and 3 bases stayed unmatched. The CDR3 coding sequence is TGTGCCAGCAGCATGACAGGGGGGTACGAGCAGTACTTC. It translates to CASSMTGGYEQYF.

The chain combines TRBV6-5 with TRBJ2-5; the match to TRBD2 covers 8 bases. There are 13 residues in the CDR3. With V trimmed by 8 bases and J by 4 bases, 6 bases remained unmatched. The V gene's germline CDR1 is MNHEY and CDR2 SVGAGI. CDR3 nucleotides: TGTGCCAGCGCGGCGGGGGGCCGAGAGACCCAGTACTTC. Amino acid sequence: CASAAGGRETQYF.

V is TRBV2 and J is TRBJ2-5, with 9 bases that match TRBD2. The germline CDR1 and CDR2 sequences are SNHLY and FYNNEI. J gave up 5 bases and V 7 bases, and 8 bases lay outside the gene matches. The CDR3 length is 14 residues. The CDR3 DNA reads TGTGCCAGCACTTTACCTAGCGGGATGGAGACCCAGTACTTC. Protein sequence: CASTLPSGMETQYF.

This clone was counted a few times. In nucleotides, the CDR3 is TGCGCCAGCAGCATGGACTCCCGGCGGGAGCAGTACTTC. Translation gives CASSMDSRREQYF. This chain joins TRBV5-1 and TRBJ2-7, with a tentative D call TRBD2 (5 bases). V lost 4 bases, J lost 7 bases, and 15 bases lay in between. Germline CDR1 and CDR2: SGHRS and YFSETQ. The CDR3 sequence is 13 residues long. The variable domain in full, with the rest retrieved from reference TRBV5-1 and TRBJ2-7, is KAGVTQTPRYLIKTRGQQVTLSCSPISGHRSVSWYQQTPGQGLQFLFEYFSETQRNKGNFPGRFSGRQFSNSRSEMNVSTLELGDSALYLCASSMDSRREQYFGPGTRLTVT.

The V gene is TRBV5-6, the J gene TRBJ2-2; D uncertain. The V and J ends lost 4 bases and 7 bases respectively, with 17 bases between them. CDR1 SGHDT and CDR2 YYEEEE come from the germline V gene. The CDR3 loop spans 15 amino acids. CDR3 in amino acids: CASSHWARMGGELFF. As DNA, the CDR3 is TGTGCCAGCAGCCACTGGGCACGGATGGGCGGGGAGCTGTTTTTT.

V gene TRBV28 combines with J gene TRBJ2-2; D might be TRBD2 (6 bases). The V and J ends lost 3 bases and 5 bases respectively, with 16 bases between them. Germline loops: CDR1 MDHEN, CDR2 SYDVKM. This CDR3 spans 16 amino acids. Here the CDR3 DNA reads TGTGCCAGCAGTTTCGGTCGCCTAGCGAGGACCGGGGAGCTGTTTTTT. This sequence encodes CASSFGRLARTGELFF.

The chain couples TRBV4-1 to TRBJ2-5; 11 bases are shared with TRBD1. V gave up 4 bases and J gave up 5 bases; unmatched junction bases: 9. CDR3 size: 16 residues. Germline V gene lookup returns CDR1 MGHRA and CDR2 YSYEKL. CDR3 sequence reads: CASSPVPGQGVETQYF. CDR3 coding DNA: TGCGCCAGCAGCCCCGTCCCGGGACAGGGGGTTGAGACCCAGTACTTC.

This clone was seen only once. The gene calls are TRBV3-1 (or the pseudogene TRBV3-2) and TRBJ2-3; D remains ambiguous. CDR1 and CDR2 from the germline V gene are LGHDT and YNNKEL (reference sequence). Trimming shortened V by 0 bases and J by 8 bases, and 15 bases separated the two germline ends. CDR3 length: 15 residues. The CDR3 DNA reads TGTGCCAGCAGCCAAGATTCGGGTCGGAGAGGTACGCAGTATTTT. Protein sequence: CASSQDSGRRGTQYF.

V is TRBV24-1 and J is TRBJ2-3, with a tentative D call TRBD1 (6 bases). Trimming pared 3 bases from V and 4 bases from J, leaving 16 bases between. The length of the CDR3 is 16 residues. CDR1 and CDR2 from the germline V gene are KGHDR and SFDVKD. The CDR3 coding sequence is TGTGCCACCAGTGATACGACACCTCAGGGGCCAGATACGCAGTATTTT. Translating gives CATSDTTPQGPDTQYF.

The CDR3 loop is CASSSSGTRWETQYF. The CDR3 DNA is TGTGCCAGCAGTTCTAGCGGGACTCGGTGGGAGACCCAGTACTTC. This sequence joins TRBV28 and TRBJ2-5; 9 bases are a match to TRBD2. In germline, CDR1 is MDHEN, CDR2 SYDVKM. Trimming took 4 bases from V and 5 from J; bases not matched to a gene: 8. The CDR3 totals 15 residues.

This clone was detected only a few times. The CDR3: CASSLGPDPGDEQYF. The DNA of the CDR3 is TGTGCCAGCAGCTTGGGGCCGGACCCGGGGGACGAGCAGTACTTC. The chain recombines TRBV5-6 with TRBJ2-7; D may be TRBD2 (6 bases). The CDR3 sequence is 15 residues long. The germline V and J ends were trimmed by 0 bases and 5 bases, with 15 bases remaining between them. Germline assignment: CDR1 SGHDT and CDR2 YYEEEE. The variable domain in full, with the rest retrieved from reference TRBV5-6 and TRBJ2-7, is DAGVTQSPTHLIKTRGQQVTLRCSPKSGHDTVSWYQQALGQGPQFIFQYYEEEERQRGNFPDRFSGHQFPNYSSELNVNALLLGDSALYLCASSLGPDPGDEQYFGPGTRLTVT.

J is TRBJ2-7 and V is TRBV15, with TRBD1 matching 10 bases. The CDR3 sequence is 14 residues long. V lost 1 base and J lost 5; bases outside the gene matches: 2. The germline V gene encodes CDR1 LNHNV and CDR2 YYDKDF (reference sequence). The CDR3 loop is CATSRGQGADEQYF. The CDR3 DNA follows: TGTGCCACCAGCAGAGGACAGGGGGCGGACGAGCAGTACTTC.